The clone carrying this TCR beta chain was observed a handful of times. Its specificity is not known. Time point: newly diagnosed GD, antithyroid drugs for less than 3 months. After RNA was extracted from PBMCs, the TCR library was made from it. In building TCR beta libraries, iRepertoire HTBI primers were used together with Arm-PCR of CDR3 regions. Each CDR3 protein is one row after TCRdb ran MiXCR on the multiplex PCR reads. The sample gives more than 450,000 distinct CDR3 sequences, 12% of which show up once; roughly 9.3% is in the top ten. The data were taken from a study of regulatory T cells in long-lasting Graves disease. General observations from the study: It was in persistent disease that TRBV28, TRBJ1-2 and TRBJ2-5 were favored.

The CDR3 has 16 residues. V gave up 0 bases and J gave up 4 bases; unmatched junction bases: 11. The germline V gene has CDR1 DFQATT and CDR2 SNEGSKA (reference sequence). The data were also submitted as part of a second study, on T cells in Graves' hyperthyroidism and ophthalmopathy.

The sample here was peripheral blood mononuclear cells (PBMCs), taken at new diagnosis, from a patient treated with antithyroid drugs. The chain recombines TRBV20-1 with TRBJ2-7; TRBD2 agrees at 8 bases. The origin of this receptor is a woman in her 30s with Graves disease. In DNA form, the CDR3 reads TGCAGTGCTAGAGAAGGTGCTGGCGGGAGGCGATACGAGCAGTACTTC. Its translation is CSAREGAGGRRYEQYF.